This T cell receptor (beta chain) stems from a study of T cell responses to AZD1222 COVID-19 vaccine. The study, taken as a whole, reports: Unmutated variant regions reportedly attract nearly half of all spike-specific TCRs. Researchers took repertoire samples only after the peak T cell response had come. Baseline serostatus was positive in only six AZD1222 recipients.

Trimming left V 1 base short and J 6 bases short, with 14 bases between. This CDR3 has 14 residues. In germline, CDR1 is SGHRS, CDR2 YFSETQ. Data came from immunoSEQ multiplex PCR; TCRdb stores just in-frame clones and leaves some out. Here the sample spans 75,000 to 100,000 clones, more than 70% being singletons. A word on this clone: Its matching antigen is unknown.

Sequenced material: peripheral blood, taken on day 0 of AZD1222 vaccination. The chain employs TRBV5-1 and TRBJ2-7, with D tentatively TRBD2 (6 bases). The source of this sequence is an adult in good health. The DNA of the CDR3 is TGCGCCAGCAGCTTGTATGGCGCCGGGGGCGAGCAGTACTTC. Amino acids: CASSLYGAGGEQYF.